One sample yielded the 3 T cell receptor beta chains listed below, sequenced in a study of OX40 agonist ivuxolimab in advanced cancers. The protocol was immunoSEQ multiplex PCR, while the TCRdb copy is restricted to in-frame clones and leaves out a portion. The sample has 20,000 to 25,000 clones, around nine tenths seen once. Specimen: CD4+ or CD8+ T cells sorted from blood, collected in a trial of the OX40 agonist ivuxolimab. These receptors were collected from an adult with an advanced solid tumor such as melanoma, head and neck, liver or kidney cancer.

This clone was counted a few times. The chain recombines TRBV9 with TRBJ1-3; weak D call: TRBD1 (5 bases). The V end was cut by 5 bases, the J end by 0 bases, with 12 bases between. The CDR3 has 15 residues. Germline values: CDR1 SGDLS, CDR2 YYNGEE. DNA for the CDR3: TGTGCCAGCAGTCCCGGGACGGGCTCTGGAAACACCATATATTTT. It translates to CASSPGTGSGNTIYF.

The chain is built from TRBV7-9 and TRBJ2-7, with D perhaps TRBD1 or TRBD2 (5 bases each). The V and J ends lost 0 bases and 2 bases respectively, with 8 bases between them. CDR1 and CDR2 from the germline V gene are SEHNR and FQNEAQ (reference sequence). This CDR3 comprises 14 residues. The CDR3 here is CASSLAGTAYEQYF. DNA for the CDR3: TGTGCCAGCAGCTTAGCGGGGACCGCCTACGAGCAGTACTTC. Full variable domain (remainder filled in from reference TRBV7-9 and TRBJ2-7): DTGVSQNPRHKITKRGQNVTFRCDPISEHNRLYWYRQTLGQGPEFLTYFQNEAQLEKSRLLSDRFSAERPKGSFSTLEIQRTEQGDSAMYLCASSLAGTAYEQYFGPGTRLTVT.

The genes are TRBV9 and TRBJ2-1, with D unclear. This CDR3 is 15 amino acids long. Trimming stripped 2 bases from V and 0 bases from J, with 9 bases between. Germline V gene sequence: CDR1 SGDLS, CDR2 YYNGEE. CDR3 protein: CASSVTGSSYNEQFF. The CDR3 coding sequence is TGTGCCAGCAGCGTGACTGGAAGCTCCTACAATGAGCAGTTCTTC.